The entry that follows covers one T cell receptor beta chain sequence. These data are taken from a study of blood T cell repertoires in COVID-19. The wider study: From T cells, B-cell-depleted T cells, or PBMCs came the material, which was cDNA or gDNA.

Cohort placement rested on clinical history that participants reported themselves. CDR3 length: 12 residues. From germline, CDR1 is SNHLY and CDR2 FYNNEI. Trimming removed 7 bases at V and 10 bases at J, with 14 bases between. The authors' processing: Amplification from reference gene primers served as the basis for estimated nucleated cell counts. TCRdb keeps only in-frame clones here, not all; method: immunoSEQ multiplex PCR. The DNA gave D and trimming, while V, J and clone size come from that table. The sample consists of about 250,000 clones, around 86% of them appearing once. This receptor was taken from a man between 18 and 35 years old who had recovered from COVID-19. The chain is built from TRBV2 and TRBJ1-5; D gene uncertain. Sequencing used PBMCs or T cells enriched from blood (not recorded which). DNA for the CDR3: TGTGCCAGCAACCGAGCGGGTTCACCCCAGCATTTT. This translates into CASNRAGSPQHF.